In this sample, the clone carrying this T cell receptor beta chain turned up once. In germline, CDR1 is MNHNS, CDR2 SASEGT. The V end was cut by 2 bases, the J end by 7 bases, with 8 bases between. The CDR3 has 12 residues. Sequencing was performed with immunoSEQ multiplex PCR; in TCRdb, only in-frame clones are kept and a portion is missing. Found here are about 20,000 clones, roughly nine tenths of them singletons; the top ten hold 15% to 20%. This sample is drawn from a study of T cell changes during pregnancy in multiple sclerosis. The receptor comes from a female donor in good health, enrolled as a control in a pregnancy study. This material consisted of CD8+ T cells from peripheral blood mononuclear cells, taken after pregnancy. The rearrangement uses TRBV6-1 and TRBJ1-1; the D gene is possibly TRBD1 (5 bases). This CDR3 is CASSEQGSEAFF. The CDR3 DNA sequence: TGTGCCAGCAGTGAACAGGGCAGTGAAGCTTTCTTT.